This T cell receptor (beta chain) was retrieved from a study of Tregs in tolerant kidney transplant recipients (dated by TCRdb to about 2019). For context, the study as a whole: The transplants used related donors with nonmyeloablative bone marrow transplantation, and mixed chimerism in the human trials was transient. TCRbeta sequencing was used in the study to identify donor-specific regulatory T cells before combined kidney and bone marrow transplantation, and the identified cells were then tracked after transplant.

For TCRbeta CDR3 sequencing, genomic DNA from the sorted cells was extracted using the QIAGEN DNeasy Blood and Tissue Kit. Through immunoSEQ, high-throughput TCRbeta CDR3 sequencing was done commercially, including PCR amplification with internal controls and bias correction. On the authors' methods: Unique productive TCRbeta sequences were defined by CDR3 nucleotide sequence when primers matched and otherwise by CDR3 amino acid sequence together with Vbeta and Jbeta genes. To correct sorting error, sequences shared between sorted populations at a frequency ratio of 2:1 or less were removed; the rest were assigned to the higher population. A sequence was defined as donor-reactive if the sequence was expanded at least 5-fold in CFSE-low cells compared with unstimulated cells and had a frequency of at least 0.01% in CFSE-low cells. Repertoire divergence was quantified by Jensen-Shannon divergence calculated from the top 100 TCRbeta sequences ranked by frequency. When a sample had multiple sequencing runs, each run was corrected for sorting error separately and the runs were then pooled. The source is immuneACCESS, and TCRdb retained only in-frame sequences with V and J called. Part of the clones is not carried over; for the studies checked, unresolved V genes explain less than half of this, and the remainder is unexplained. D and trimming come from the DNA, and the V and J calls and clone size come from that table. A total of about 87,000 clones appear in this sample, roughly 93% of them only once. Around 0.45% of the sample is held by the ten biggest clonotypes.

About this clone: Its antigen is not yet known. Base qualities are not provided; no much larger clone lies one nucleotide away.

The paper as a whole reports these results and caveats: The most biologically relevant and donor-specific TCRbeta repertoire appeared to be identified by expanding Tregs with activated donor B cells. In tolerant patients, the expansion of donor-specific Tregs was greater than global Treg expansion, suggesting that the expansion was antigen-driven rather than nonspecific. Biological reproducibility was not examined directly, but technical replication error appeared to be minimal. Because the PCR primers were changed over time for some patients, nucleotide-level comparison could not be performed across the samples from those patients. The study was limited by small patient numbers, and the findings need validation in larger populations and under other immunosuppression protocols.

Reading the label with the study, this specimen's time point is: blood sample drawn before combined kidney and bone marrow transplant. Unstimulated Tregs (CD4+CD25+CD127-), CD4+ non-Tregs (CD4+CD25-), CD4 and CD8 cells were FACS-sorted from thawed PBMCs. The patients were a handful of recipients of combined kidney and bone marrow transplants from the ITN036ST trial, and samples were available only from these trial subjects. Healthy control blood was processed by Ficoll density gradient to PBMCs and cryopreserved; patient PBMCs were collected before and after transplant. From the cysteine up to the phenylalanine, the CDR3 has a length of 15 residues. Only the CDR3 DNA is retained, 45 bases long and in frame from the first base. CDR1 SGHTA and CDR2 FQGNSA are derived from the germline V gene. Trimming accounts for 1 base at V and 2 bases at J, while the number of junction bases matched to no gene is 3.

The source is a human donor who received a combined kidney and bone marrow transplant. This specimen consisted of CD4+ T cells from blood, obtained before the transplant. The V gene is TRBV7-2 and the J gene is TRBJ2-3, with TRBD2 matching 7 junction bases. The sequenced DNA: TGTGCCAGCAGCTTAGGTGGGAGGGCCACAGATACGCAGTATTTT. Its coded protein is CASSLGGRATDTQYF.